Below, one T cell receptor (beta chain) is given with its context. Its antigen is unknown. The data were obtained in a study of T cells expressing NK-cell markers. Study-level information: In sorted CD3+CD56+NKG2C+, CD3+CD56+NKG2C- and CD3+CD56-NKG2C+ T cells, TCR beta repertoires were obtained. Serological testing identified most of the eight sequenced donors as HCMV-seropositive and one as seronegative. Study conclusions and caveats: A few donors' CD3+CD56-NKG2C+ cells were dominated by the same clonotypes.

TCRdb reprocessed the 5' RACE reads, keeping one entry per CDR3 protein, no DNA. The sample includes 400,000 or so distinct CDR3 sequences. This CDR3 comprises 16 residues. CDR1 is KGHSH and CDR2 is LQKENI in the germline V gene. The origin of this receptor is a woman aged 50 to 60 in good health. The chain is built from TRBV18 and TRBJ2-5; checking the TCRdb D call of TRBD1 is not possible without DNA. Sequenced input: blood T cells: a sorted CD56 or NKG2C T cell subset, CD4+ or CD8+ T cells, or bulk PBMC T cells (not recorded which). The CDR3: CASSGAGTASGETQYF.